The clone carrying this T cell receptor (beta chain) has ten or more counts. Profiling relied on immunoSEQ multiplex PCR, and the TCRdb table lists in-frame clones only, not all of them. The repertoire has a few hundred thousand clones, roughly nine tenths of them found once; the top ten carry more than 1%. In assigning cohorts, the study relied on participant-reported clinical history. Recovery among Cohort 3 donors was established by two negative PCRs, clearance, or symptom resolution. Trimming took off 1 base at V and 4 bases at J, with 10 bases between the two ends. The CDR3 spans 14 residues. CDR1 and CDR2 from the germline V gene are SGHVS and FQNEAQ. The sample comes from a study of blood T cell repertoires in COVID-19.

The specimen sequenced was PBMCs or T cells enriched from blood (not recorded which). The rearrangement links TRBV7-8 to TRBJ1-1; no firm D call. The TCR comes from a woman under 40 who had recovered from COVID-19. In DNA form, the CDR3 reads TGTGCCAGCAGCTTAGTGTGGGAGGCCACTGAAGCTTTCTTT. Translating it yields CASSLVWEATEAFF.